The table lists the clone carrying this T cell receptor beta chain with a count of one. Authors' processing steps: Scientists estimated how many nucleated cells there were by amplifying reference gene primers. Assay used: immunoSEQ multiplex PCR; TCRdb lists only in-frame clones, some missing. Clonal size and the V and J genes are those of that table, whereas D and trimming came from the DNA. The repertoire consists of some 150,000 clones, with over 70% occurring once and the leading ten covering 0.5% to 0.65%. The sample is drawn from a study of blood T cell repertoires in COVID-19. About the research overall: PBMCs, B-cell-depleted T cells, or T cells provided the cDNA or gDNA that made up the material.

Sequencing was carried out using peripheral blood. The source of this sequence is a man in his 60s with acute or convalescent COVID-19.

This chain's CDR3 is CASSGGYEQYF. CDR3 nucleotide sequence: TGTGCCAGCAGTGGAGGTTACGAGCAGTACTTC. The rearrangement joins TRBV2 to TRBJ2-7, with D uncertain. The CDR3 runs 11 residues. Germline values: CDR1 SNHLY, CDR2 FYNNEI. V was clipped by 4 bases and J by 4 bases, with 5 bases between them.